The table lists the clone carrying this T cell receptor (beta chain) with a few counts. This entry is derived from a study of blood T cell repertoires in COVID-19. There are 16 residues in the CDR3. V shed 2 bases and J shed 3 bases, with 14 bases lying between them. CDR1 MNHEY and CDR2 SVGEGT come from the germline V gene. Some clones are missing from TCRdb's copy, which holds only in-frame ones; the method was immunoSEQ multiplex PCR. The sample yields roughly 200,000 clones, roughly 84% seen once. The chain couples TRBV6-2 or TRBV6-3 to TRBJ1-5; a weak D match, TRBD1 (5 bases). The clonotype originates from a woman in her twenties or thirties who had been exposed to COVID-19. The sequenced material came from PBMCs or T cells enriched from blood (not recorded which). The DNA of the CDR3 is TGTGCCAGCAGTTACGGGGGGGGACGGATCAATCAGCCCCAGCATTTT. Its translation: CASSYGGGRINQPQHF.